A single sample gave rise to the 27 T cell receptor beta chains below, sequenced in a study of T cells in localized non-small cell lung cancer. TCRdb keeps only in-frame clones here, not all; method: immunoSEQ multiplex PCR. The sample yields fewer than 95,000 clones, roughly 91% seen once. Material: PBMCs, obtained before any cancer treatment. These receptors were taken from a woman aged 35 to 75 with stage II squamous cell lung carcinoma.

J is TRBJ1-1 and V is TRBV6-5; possibly TRBD1 for D (6 bases). V was pared by 6 bases and J by 9 bases, with 14 bases between. The germline V gene encodes CDR1 MNHEY and CDR2 SVGAGI. CDR3 size: 12 residues. The CDR3 DNA reads as TGTGCCAGCAGCTCGCTGGGGGACAAAGCTTTCTTT. Residues: CASSSLGDKAFF.

The V call is TRBV5-1, the J call TRBJ2-5, with 10 bases that match TRBD1. The CDR3 loop spans 17 amino acids. V lost 5 bases, J lost 6 bases, and 16 bases stayed unmatched. Germline assignment: CDR1 SGHRS and CDR2 YFSETQ. The CDR3 spells CASRIGGGGQGRQTQYF. DNA for the CDR3: TGCGCCAGCAGAATTGGAGGTGGGGGACAGGGGAGGCAGACCCAGTACTTC. The variable domain in full, with the rest retrieved from reference TRBV5-1 and TRBJ2-5, is KAGVTQTPRYLIKTRGQQVTLSCSPISGHRSVSWYQQTPGQGLQFLFEYFSETQRNKGNFPGRFSGRQFSNSRSEMNVSTLELGDSALYLCASRIGGGGQGRQTQYFGPGTRLLVL.

V and J are TRBV28 and TRBJ1-2; D is undetermined. V was shortened by 5 bases and J by 4 bases, with 8 bases between the two germline ends. CDR1 is MDHEN, CDR2 SYDVKM, per germline. The length of the CDR3 is 12 residues. The DNA for the CDR3 is TGTGCCAGCAGTCTTGTAACCTATGGCTACACCTTC. It translates to CASSLVTYGYTF.

This clone was detected only once. The V call is TRBV29-1, the J call TRBJ1-2; D is unresolved. Trimming left V 3 bases short and J 4 bases short, with 9 bases between. The length of the CDR3 is 12 residues. Germline CDR1 and CDR2: SQVTM and ANQGSEA. CDR3 sequence: CSVEYSPYGYTF. The CDR3 region has the DNA TGCAGCGTTGAGTACAGTCCCTATGGCTACACCTTC.

The gene calls are TRBV5-1 and TRBJ1-4; 7 positions match TRBD1. With V trimmed by 5 bases and J by 6 bases, 10 bases remained unmatched. Germline V CDR1 and CDR2: SGHRS, YFSETQ. CDR3 length: 15 amino acids. This CDR3 is CASSKGGAEDEKLFF. CDR3 coding DNA: TGCGCCAGCAGTAAAGGGGGCGCAGAGGATGAAAAACTGTTTTTT.

The chain couples TRBV5-1 to TRBJ1-4; D remains ambiguous. The germline CDR1 and CDR2 sequences are SGHRS and YFSETQ. V was trimmed by 1 base and J by 2 bases, leaving 9 bases between them. The CDR3 sequence is 15 residues long. DNA of the CDR3: TGCGCCAGCAGCTTGAATCAGCAGACTAATGAAAAACTGTTTTTT. Protein: CASSLNQQTNEKLFF.

The genes are TRBV5-1 and TRBJ2-5; 11 nucleotides align to TRBD2. The CDR3 is made up of 15 amino acids. With V trimmed by 7 bases and J by 4 bases, 9 bases remained unmatched. Per germline, CDR1 SGHRS and CDR2 YFSETQ. This CDR3 is CASGYLAGGGETQYF. DNA for the CDR3: TGCGCCAGCGGTTACCTAGCGGGAGGAGGAGAGACCCAGTACTTC.

DNA for the CDR3: TGTGCCAGCAGTTCTCCGCCCTACTACACCTTC. It specifies CASSSPPYYTF. The chain recombines TRBV6-5 with TRBJ1-2, with D uncertain. V lost 4 bases to trimming and J lost 10 bases, with 10 bases between them. The CDR3 covers 11 residues. The germline V gene has CDR1 MNHEY and CDR2 SVGAGI.

About this clone: The junction shows a germline mismatch at one end, possibly a read error. This rearrangement joins TRBV20-1 to TRBJ1-2; D unclear. The CDR3 loop spans 11 amino acids. CDR1 DFQATT and CDR2 SNEGSKA come from the germline V gene (reference sequence). The CDR3 is CSARHRKGYAF. The CDR3 bases are TGCAGTGCTAGACACCGTAAGGGCTACGCCTTC.

With regard to this clone: Other DNA sequences in this sample translate to the same CDR3. The genes are TRBV5-4 and TRBJ1-1, with D tentatively TRBD1 (5 bases). Looked up from germline, CDR1 is SGHNT and CDR2 is YYREEE (reference sequence). The CDR3 has 14 amino acids. V was clipped by 1 base and J by 1 base, with 8 bases between them. The CDR3 DNA follows: TGTGCCAGCAGCTTGCCTGGGGGGAACACTGAAGCTTTCTTT. Protein product: CASSLPGGNTEAFF. The full variable domain, its missing parts supplied by reference TRBV5-4 and TRBJ1-1, is ETGVTQSPTHLIKTRGQQVTLRCSSQSGHNTVSWYQQALGQGPQFIFQYYREEENGRGNFPPRFSGLQFPNYSSELNVNALELDDSALYLCASSLPGGNTEAFFGQGTRLTVV.

The chain combines TRBV28 with TRBJ1-2, with 9 bases fitting TRBD1. This CDR3 comprises 15 residues. Per the germline V gene, CDR1 is MDHEN and CDR2 is SYDVKM. With 3 bases clipped from V and 2 bases from J, the junction kept 4 bases outside the gene matches. The CDR3 sequence is CASSFSGQGNYGYTF. The CDR3, as DNA: TGTGCCAGCAGTTTTTCGGGACAGGGAAACTATGGCTACACCTTC.

This chain connects TRBV4-1 to TRBJ1-1; D gene ambiguous. Trimming removed 1 base at V and 1 base at J, with 7 bases between. In germline, CDR1 is MGHRA, CDR2 YSYEKL. The CDR3 has 14 residues. The CDR3 is CASSQGEANTEAFF. The DNA for the CDR3 is TGCGCCAGCAGCCAAGGGGAGGCGAACACTGAAGCTTTCTTT.

The chain combines TRBV4-2 with TRBJ1-3, with 7 bases that match TRBD1. Germline values: CDR1 LGHNA, CDR2 YNFKEQ. V trimming: 0 bases; J trimming: 4 bases; junction bases outside the gene matches: 6. The CDR3 loop spans 16 amino acids. CDR3 nucleotide sequence: TGTGCCAGCAGCCAAGACCTACAGGGGCCGGGAAACACCATATATTTT. Its protein is CASSQDLQGPGNTIYF.

The chain links TRBV28 to TRBJ1-5, with 8 bases lining up with TRBD1. V dropped 2 bases and J dropped 6; count of bases not matched to a gene: 3. The CDR3 runs to 14 residues. The germline CDR1 and CDR2 sequences are MDHEN and SYDVKM. The CDR3 DNA follows: TGTGCCAGCAGTTTACCAGGGGGCCGTCAGCCCCAGCATTTT. Its protein product is CASSLPGGRQPQHF.

CDR3 nucleotide sequence: TGTGCCAGCAGCGTAGGCCCCGGGTCGGGCATCACTGAAGCTTTCTTT. Encoded protein: CASSVGPGSGITEAFF. The chain has TRBV9 and TRBJ1-1; D unresolved. The CDR3 has 16 residues. Germline loops: CDR1 SGDLS, CDR2 YYNGEE. Trimming cost V 0 bases and J 4 bases, with 16 bases left between them.

This clone was observed once. The gene calls are TRBV2 and TRBJ2-7, with TRBD2 as a possible D gene (6 bases). Germline CDR1 is SNHLY and CDR2 is FYNNEI. Trimming pared 7 bases from V and 3 bases from J, leaving 10 bases between. The CDR3 sequence is 12 residues long. CDR3 DNA sequence: TGTGCCAGCAAGGACTACCTCTACGAGCAGTACTTC. Translation: CASKDYLYEQYF.

The chain is built from TRBV6-1 and TRBJ2-3, with 10 bases matching TRBD2. CDR1 is MNHNS, CDR2 SASEGT, per germline. This CDR3 comprises 15 residues. The junction had 4 bases not matched to a gene; V was cut back by 5 bases and J by 2 bases. CDR3 region: CASSSLAGATDTQYF. The CDR3 region has the DNA TGTGCCAGCAGTTCGCTAGCGGGGGCCACAGATACGCAGTATTTT.

V usage is TRBV7-9 and J usage is TRBJ2-1; D remains ambiguous. The V end was cut by 6 bases, the J end by 0 bases, with 15 bases between. From germline, CDR1 is SEHNR and CDR2 FQNEAQ (reference sequence). This CDR3 has 16 residues. CDR3 DNA: TGTGCCAGCAGTCGACGACTCTCAAGCTCCTACAATGAGCAGTTCTTC. Its protein is CASSRRLSSSYNEQFF.

The chain recombines TRBV4-1 with TRBJ1-6; 8 nucleotides align to TRBD1. Germline assignment: CDR1 MGHRA and CDR2 YSYEKL. After removal of 1 base from V and 7 bases from J, the junction contained 6 bases not matched to a gene. This CDR3 has 16 amino acids. CDR3 sequence (DNA): TGCGCCAGCAGCCAAGCGGTCAGGGGGCCCAATTCACCCCTCCACTTT. It codes for CASSQAVRGPNSPLHF.

This rearrangement joins TRBV15 to TRBJ1-5, with 7 bases matching TRBD1. Germline trimming cut 8 bases from V and 4 bases from J; bases unmatched to any gene: 20. This CDR3 has 18 residues. Germline V gene sequence: CDR1 LNHNV, CDR2 YYDKDF (reference sequence). In DNA form, the CDR3 reads TGTGCCACCGACACACTGCTGGGGCAGGGGGTACTGAATCAGCCCCAGCATTTT. Residues: CATDTLLGQGVLNQPQHF.

This clone was recorded only once. The chain recombines TRBV5-1 with TRBJ1-2; D ambiguous. The length of the CDR3 is 13 residues. Trimming cost V 6 bases and J 0 bases, with 9 bases left between them. CDR1 SGHRS and CDR2 YFSETQ come from the germline V gene. CDR3 sequence reads: CASTAEPNYGYTF. The CDR3 nucleotides read TGCGCCAGCACGGCAGAACCTAACTATGGCTACACCTTC.

The V call is TRBV20-1, the J call TRBJ2-5; no clear D gene. V gave up 2 bases and J gave up 5 bases, with 6 bases separating them. CDR3 length: 11 residues. Germline V gene sequence: CDR1 DFQATT, CDR2 SNEGSKA (reference sequence). The DNA of the CDR3 is TGCAGTGCTAGACCTTGGGAGACCCAGTACTTC. Protein product: CSARPWETQYF.

The V call is TRBV5-1, the J call TRBJ1-3; D is uncertain. Germline lookup yields CDR1 SGHRS and CDR2 YFSETQ. The germline V and J ends were trimmed by 4 bases and 0 bases, with 8 bases remaining between them. This CDR3 comprises 14 residues. As DNA, the CDR3 is TGCGCCAGCAGCCTCGAGAGCTCTGGAAACACCATATATTTT. This codes for CASSLESSGNTIYF.

The chain links TRBV6-6 to TRBJ2-7; perhaps TRBD1 as D (5 bases). From germline, CDR1 is MNHNY and CDR2 SVGAGI (reference sequence). V was trimmed by 11 bases and J by 1 base, leaving 15 bases between them. The CDR3 sequence is 13 residues long. CDR3 amino acids: CAGWGSVSYEQYF. The CDR3 DNA reads TGTGCCGGCTGGGGCTCTGTGTCCTACGAGCAGTACTTC.

The chain has TRBV25-1 and TRBJ1-2; D is uncertain. Trimming removed 1 base at V and 4 bases at J, with 10 bases between. Looked up from germline, CDR1 is MGHDK and CDR2 is SYGVNS. The CDR3 runs 14 residues. CDR3 nucleotides: TGTGCCAGCAGTGAATCAGGAGACCTCTATGGCTACACCTTC. It encodes CASSESGDLYGYTF.

The chain recombines TRBV7-9 with TRBJ1-4, with D uncertain. CDR1 SEHNR and CDR2 FQNEAQ come from the germline V gene (reference sequence). The CDR3 is 13 residues long. V was cut by 5 bases and J by 8 bases, with 12 bases left in between. The CDR3 region has the DNA TGTGCCAGCAGCCCAACCGATAGGGAAAAACTGTTTTTT. Translation: CASSPTDREKLFF.

Turning to this clone: Germline and junction disagree at one end, which may indicate a read error. This chain uses TRBV6-1 with TRBJ2-7; 9 bases match TRBD1. CDR1 and CDR2 (germline): MNHNS, SASEGT. The CDR3 covers 11 residues. CDR3 nucleotides: TGTGCCAGCAGTGGGGACAGGGTTAGGGACTTC. This sequence encodes CASSGDRVRDF.